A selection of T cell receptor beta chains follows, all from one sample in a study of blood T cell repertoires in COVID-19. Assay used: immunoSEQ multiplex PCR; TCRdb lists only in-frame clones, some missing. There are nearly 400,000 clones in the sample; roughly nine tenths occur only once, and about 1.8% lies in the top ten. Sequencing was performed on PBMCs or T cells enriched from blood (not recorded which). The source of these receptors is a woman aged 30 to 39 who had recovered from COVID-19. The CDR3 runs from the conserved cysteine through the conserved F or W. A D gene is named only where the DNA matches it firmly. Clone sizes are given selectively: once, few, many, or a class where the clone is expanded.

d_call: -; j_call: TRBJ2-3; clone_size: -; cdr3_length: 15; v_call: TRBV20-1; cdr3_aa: CSASMTAGGTDTQYF; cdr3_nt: TGCAGTGCTAGTATGACAGCGGGTGGCACAGATACGCAGTATTTT
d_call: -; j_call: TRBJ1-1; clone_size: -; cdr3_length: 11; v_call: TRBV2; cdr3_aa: CASTPRAEAFF; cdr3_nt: TGTGCCAGCACCCCTAGAGCTGAAGCTTTCTTT
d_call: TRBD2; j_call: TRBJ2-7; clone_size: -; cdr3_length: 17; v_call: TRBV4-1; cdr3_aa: CASSQDMREGFPYEQYF; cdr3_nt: TGCGCCAGCAGCCAAGATATGAGGGAGGGATTTCCCTACGAGCAGTACTTC
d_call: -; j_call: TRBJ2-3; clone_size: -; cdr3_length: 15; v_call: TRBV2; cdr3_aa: CASKFRGGRTDTQYF; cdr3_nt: TGTGCCAGCAAGTTCAGAGGGGGACGCACAGATACGCAGTATTTT
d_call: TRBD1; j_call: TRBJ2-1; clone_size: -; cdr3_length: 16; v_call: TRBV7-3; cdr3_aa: CASSPQGGYYFNEQFF; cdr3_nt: TGTGCCAGCAGCCCACAGGGGGGCTACTACTTTAATGAGCAGTTCTTC
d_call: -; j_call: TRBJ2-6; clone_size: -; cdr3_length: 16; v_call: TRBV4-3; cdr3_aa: CASSQERETGANVLTF; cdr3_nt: TGCGCCAGCAGCCAAGAACGGGAGACTGGGGCCAACGTCCTGACTTTC
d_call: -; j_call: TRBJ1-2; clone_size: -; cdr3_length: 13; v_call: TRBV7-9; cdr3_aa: CASSLGTAYGYTF; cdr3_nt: TGTGCCAGCAGCTTAGGCACAGCCTATGGCTACACCTTC
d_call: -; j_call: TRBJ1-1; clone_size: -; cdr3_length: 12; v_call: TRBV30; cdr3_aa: CAWIAGLTEAFF; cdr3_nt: TGTGCCTGGATCGCTGGGCTCACTGAAGCTTTCTTT
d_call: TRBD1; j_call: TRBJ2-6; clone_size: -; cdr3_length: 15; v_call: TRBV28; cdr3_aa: CASSPGGSGANVLTF; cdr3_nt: TGTGCCAGCAGTCCAGGGGGCTCTGGGGCCAACGTCCTGACTTTC
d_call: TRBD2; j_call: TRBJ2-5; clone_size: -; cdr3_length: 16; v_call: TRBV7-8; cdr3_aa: CASSVELAGGQETQYF; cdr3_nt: TGTGCCAGCAGCGTAGAGCTAGCGGGAGGCCAAGAGACCCAGTACTTC
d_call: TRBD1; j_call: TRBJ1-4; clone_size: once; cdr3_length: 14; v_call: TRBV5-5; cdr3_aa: CASSRDRLNEKLFF; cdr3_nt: TGTGCCAGCAGCCGGGACAGACTTAATGAAAAACTGTTTTTT
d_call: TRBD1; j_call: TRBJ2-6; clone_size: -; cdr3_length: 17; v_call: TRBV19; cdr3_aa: CASSLDRPLSGANVLTF; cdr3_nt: TGTGCCAGTAGTCTGGACAGGCCGCTCTCTGGGGCCAACGTCCTGACTTTC
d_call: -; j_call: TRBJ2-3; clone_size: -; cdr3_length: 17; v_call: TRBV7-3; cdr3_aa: CASSLGGGWGGTDTQYF; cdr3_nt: TGTGCCAGCAGCTTAGGGGGCGGCTGGGGAGGCACAGATACGCAGTATTTT
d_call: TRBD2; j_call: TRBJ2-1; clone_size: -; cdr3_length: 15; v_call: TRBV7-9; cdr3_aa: CASSLLAGGRNEQFF; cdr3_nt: TGTGCCAGCAGCTTGTTAGCGGGAGGTCGCAATGAGCAGTTCTTC
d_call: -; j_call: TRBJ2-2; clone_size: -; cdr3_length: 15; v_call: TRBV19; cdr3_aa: CASRFRDTTTGELFF; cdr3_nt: TGTGCCAGTAGATTCCGGGACACTACCACCGGGGAGCTGTTTTTT
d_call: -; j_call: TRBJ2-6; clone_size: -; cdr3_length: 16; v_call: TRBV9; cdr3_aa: CASSGSGVSGANVLTF; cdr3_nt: TGTGCCAGCAGCGGTAGCGGTGTCTCTGGGGCCAACGTCCTGACTTTC
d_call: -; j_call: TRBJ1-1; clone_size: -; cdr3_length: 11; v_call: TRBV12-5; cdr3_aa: CASDTYTEAFF; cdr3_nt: TGTGCTAGTGACACATACACTGAAGCTTTCTTT
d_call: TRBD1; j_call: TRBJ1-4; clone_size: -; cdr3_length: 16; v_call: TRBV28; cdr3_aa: CASRLTGRATNEKLFF; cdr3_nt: TGTGCCAGCAGGCTGACAGGGCGCGCAACTAATGAAAAACTGTTTTTT
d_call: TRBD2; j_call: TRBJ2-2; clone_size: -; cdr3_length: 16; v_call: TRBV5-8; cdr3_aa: CASSLRSGGVTGELFF; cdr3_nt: TGTGCCAGCAGCCTCCGAAGCGGGGGAGTTACCGGGGAGCTGTTTTTT
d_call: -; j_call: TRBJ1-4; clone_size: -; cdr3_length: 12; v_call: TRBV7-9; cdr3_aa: CASSFDSEKLFF; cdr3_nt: TGTGCCAGCAGCTTTGACAGTGAAAAACTGTTTTTT
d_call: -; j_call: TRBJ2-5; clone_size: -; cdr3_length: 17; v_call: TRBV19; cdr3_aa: CASTLSQSRVSGETQYF; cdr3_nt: TGTGCCAGTACCTTGTCCCAAAGCAGGGTCTCCGGAGAGACCCAGTACTTC
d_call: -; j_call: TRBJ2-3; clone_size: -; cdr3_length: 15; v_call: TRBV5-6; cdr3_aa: CASSLDSIFTDTQYF; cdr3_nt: TGTGCCAGCAGCTTGGACAGTATATTTACAGATACGCAGTATTTT
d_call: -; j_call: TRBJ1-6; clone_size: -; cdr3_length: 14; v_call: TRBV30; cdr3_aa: CAWRFSSYNSPLHF; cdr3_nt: TGTGCCTGGAGATTTAGCTCCTATAATTCACCCCTCCACTTT
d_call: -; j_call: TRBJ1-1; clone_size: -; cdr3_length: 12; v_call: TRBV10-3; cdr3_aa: CAISVGQKGAFF; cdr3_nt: TGTGCCATCAGTGTTGGACAAAAAGGGGCTTTCTTT